This paragraph reports one T cell receptor (beta chain). The sample originates from a study of cytomegalovirus exposure and HLA in healthy donors. V shed 9 bases, J shed 5 bases, and the junction held 5 bases outside the gene matches. CDR1 is LNHDA and CDR2 is SQIVND in the germline V gene (reference sequence). The length of the CDR3 is 13 residues. The PCR contained 60 Vbeta and 13 Jbeta primers. Clones were sequenced by immunoSEQ multiplex PCR, and TCRdb holds only the in-frame ones, with some missing. The sample contains approximately 200,000 clones, roughly 84% of which appear only once. V usage is TRBV19 and J usage is TRBJ2-1; 9 bases agree with TRBD1. The source is a human donor in good health. Sequenced input: PBMCs. CDR3 in amino acids: CASTGTGNNEQFF. The CDR3 DNA reads TGTGCCAGCACCGGGACAGGGAACAATGAGCAGTTCTTC.